Presented here are 26 T cell receptor beta chains from one specimen sequenced in a study of CD8 T cell repertoires and HIV-1 epitope variants. Profiling relied on immunoSEQ multiplex PCR, and the TCRdb table lists in-frame clones only, not all of them. This sample has 4,000 to 5,000 clones, with around two thirds found just once. Their antigens remain unidentified. Specimen: cultured CD8+ T cells derived from PBMCs. These TCRs come from a male donor with HIV.

This clone has only a few counts. The V gene is TRBV15, the J gene TRBJ2-7; TRBD1 is a possible D gene (5 bases). The germline V and J ends were trimmed by 2 bases and 2 bases, with 10 bases remaining between them. Germline V lookup: CDR1 LNHNV, CDR2 YYDKDF (reference sequence). The length of the CDR3 is 14 residues. CDR3 sequence: CATSRRTNTYEQYF. The CDR3 nucleotides are TGTGCCACCAGCAGAAGGACAAATACCTACGAGCAGTACTTC. The variable domain in full, with the rest retrieved from reference TRBV15 and TRBJ2-7, is DAMVIQNPRYQVTQFGKPVTLSCSQTLNHNVMYWYQQKSSQAPKLLFHYYDKDFNNEADTPDNFQSRRPNTSFCFLDIRSPGLGDTAMYLCATSRRTNTYEQYFGPGTRLTVT.

The rearrangement links TRBV10-2 to TRBJ2-7; D is uncertain. The CDR3 length is 14 residues. Germline loops: CDR1 WSHSY, CDR2 SAAADI. The ends were cut back, 0 bases at V and 3 bases at J, with 9 bases in the middle. CDR3 nucleotide sequence: TGCGCCAGCAGTGAGTCCGGGTACGACTACGAGCAGTACTTC. Translating it yields CASSESGYDYEQYF.

There are a few counts of this clone. The gene calls are TRBV21-1 and TRBJ2-7; the DNA was not compared with TRBD2, the D call given in the table. TRBV21-1 is designated a pseudogene. CDR3 length equals 15 residues. CDR3 coding DNA: TGTGCCAGCAGCAAAAGAGTCAGCGGGACCTACGAGCAGTACTTC. This codes for CASSKRVSGTYEQYF.

The V call is TRBV7-2, the J call TRBJ2-6, with 8 bases lining up with TRBD1. The CDR3 is 17 amino acids. With V trimmed by 5 bases and J by 0 bases, 6 bases remained unmatched. Looked up from germline, CDR1 is SGHTA and CDR2 is FQGNSA. CDR3 amino acids: CASSPDRVGSGANVLTF. CDR3 DNA: TGTGCCAGCAGCCCGGACAGGGTAGGCTCTGGGGCCAACGTCCTGACTTTC.

V is TRBV1 and J is TRBJ1-2. TRBV1 is a listed pseudogene. CDR3 size: 16 residues. The CDR3 loop is CASSQDPPDLDYGYTF. The CDR3 bases are TGCGCCAGCAGCCAAGATCCCCCAGACTTGGACTATGGCTACACCTTC.

V usage is TRBV6-5 and J usage is TRBJ2-5; 12 nucleotides line up with TRBD1. With V trimmed by 3 bases and J by 5 bases, 7 bases remained unmatched. This CDR3 has 16 residues. The V gene's germline CDR1 is MNHEY and CDR2 SVGAGI. Here the CDR3 reads CASSYTGQGAGETQYF. In DNA form, the CDR3 reads TGTGCCAGCAGTTATACGGGACAGGGGGCCGGGGAGACCCAGTACTTC.

The chain employs TRBV19 and TRBJ2-3; the D gene is possibly TRBD2 (5 bases). Germline lookup yields CDR1 LNHDA and CDR2 SQIVND (reference sequence). Trimming took off 3 bases at V and 2 bases at J, with 12 bases between the two ends. This CDR3 spans 15 amino acids. This CDR3 reads CASSIPLANTDTQYF. DNA for the CDR3: TGTGCCAGTAGTATCCCCCTAGCAAACACAGATACGCAGTATTTT.

This rearrangement joins TRBV2 to TRBJ2-7; D uncertain. Germline values: CDR1 SNHLY, CDR2 FYNNEI. V was shortened by 2 bases and J by 7 bases, with 9 bases between the two germline ends. The CDR3 has 12 residues. The CDR3 protein is CASSESVREQYF. The CDR3, as DNA: TGTGCCAGCAGTGAAAGCGTTAGGGAGCAGTACTTC.

The CDR3 spells CASSLVREGLGAEQFF. CDR3 sequence (DNA): TGTGCCAGCAGCTTAGTTCGGGAGGGCCTTGGCGCTGAGCAGTTCTTC. The chain recombines TRBV7-9 with TRBJ2-1; 8 bases are a match to TRBD2. Trimming took 1 base from V and 9 from J; bases not matched to a gene: 11. Germline CDR1 and CDR2: SEHNR and FQNEAQ (reference sequence). This CDR3 comprises 16 residues. The full variable domain, completed using reference TRBV7-9 and TRBJ2-1, is DTGVSQNPRHKITKRGQNVTFRCDPISEHNRLYWYRQTLGQGPEFLTYFQNEAQLEKSRLLSDRFSAERPKGSFSTLEIQRTEQGDSAMYLCASSLVREGLGAEQFFGPGTRLTVL.

V and J are TRBV7-9 and TRBJ2-7; possible D gene TRBD2, 7 bases. V was pared by 5 bases and J by 2 bases, with 22 bases between. The CDR3 length is 17 residues. Germline V gives CDR1 SEHNR, CDR2 FQNEAQ (reference sequence). This CDR3 is CASSPRGAGEEAYEQYF. CDR3 in DNA: TGTGCCAGCAGCCCAAGGGGGGCGGGAGAGGAAGCCTACGAGCAGTACTTC.

The gene calls are TRBV9 and TRBJ2-5, with 7 bases lining up with TRBD2. V trimming: 3 bases; J trimming: 4 bases; junction bases outside the gene matches: 9. Germline V gene lookup returns CDR1 SGDLS and CDR2 YYNGEE. This CDR3 contains 15 residues. CDR3 sequence reads: CASSAQGGLPETQYF. CDR3 bases: TGTGCCAGCAGCGCTCAGGGAGGGCTACCAGAGACCCAGTACTTC.

V usage is TRBV7-9 and J usage is TRBJ2-1; possibly TRBD1 or TRBD2 for D (6 bases each). V was shortened by 8 bases and J by 9 bases, with 11 bases between the two germline ends. Germline assignment: CDR1 SEHNR and CDR2 FQNEAQ (reference sequence). CDR3 size: 11 residues. The CDR3 loop reads CASLQGGEQFF. The CDR3 nucleotides are TGTGCCAGCTTACAGGGAGGTGAGCAGTTCTTC.

The count of this clone is one. The V call is TRBV13, the J call TRBJ2-1; weak D call: TRBD2 (7 bases). With 3 bases removed from V and 2 bases from J, the gap between germline ends came to 11 bases. CDR1 and CDR2 (germline): PRHDT, FYEKMQ (reference sequence). There are 15 residues in the CDR3. The CDR3 protein is CASSFRGAAYNEQFF. CDR3 sequence (DNA): TGTGCCAGCAGCTTTCGGGGGGCCGCCTACAATGAGCAGTTCTTC.

This chain uses TRBV13 with TRBJ2-2, with 10 bases matching TRBD2. V dropped 0 bases and J dropped 4; count of bases not matched to a gene: 5. Germline loops: CDR1 PRHDT, CDR2 FYEKMQ (reference sequence). The CDR3 runs to 17 residues. In nucleotides, the CDR3 is TGTGCCAGCAGCTTAGGTTGGGCTAGCGGGAGCACCGGGGAGCTGTTTTTT. Amino acid sequence: CASSLGWASGSTGELFF.

This chain uses TRBV7-8 with TRBJ2-6; no clear D gene. CDR3 length: 14 amino acids. The V end was cut by 2 bases, the J end by 4 bases, with 6 bases between. Germline CDR1 is SGHVS and CDR2 is FQNEAQ. CDR3 in DNA: TGTGCCAGCAGCTTAAGCCCAGGGGCCAACGTCCTGACTTTC. This translates into CASSLSPGANVLTF.

The CDR3 is CASSQGSQEELFF. The DNA for the CDR3 is TGTGCCAGCAGCCAAGGATCACAGGAGGAACTGTTTTTT. V and J are TRBV4-2 and TRBJ1-4; D possibly corresponds to TRBD1 (5 bases). V lost 1 base, J lost 12 bases, and 12 bases lay in between. CDR3 size: 13 residues. Germline V gene data show CDR1 as LGHNA and CDR2 as YNFKEQ.

This chain connects TRBV19 to TRBJ1-1; TRBD1 matches 10 bases. Trimming cost V 1 base and J 5 bases; bases outside gene matches: 7. Germline V gives CDR1 LNHDA, CDR2 SQIVND (reference sequence). The CDR3 is 16 residues long. The CDR3 here is CASSIVAGTGVTEAFF. As DNA, the CDR3 is TGTGCCAGTAGTATAGTGGCCGGGACAGGGGTTACTGAAGCTTTCTTT.

The chain employs TRBV11-2 and TRBJ2-3; D perhaps matches TRBD2 (5 bases). Germline-derived CDR1 and CDR2 are SGHAT and FQNNGV. With 5 bases removed from V and 6 bases from J, the gap between germline ends came to 6 bases. The CDR3 is 11 amino acids. This CDR3 is CASSGSDTQYF. The CDR3 bases are TGTGCCAGCAGCGGGAGTGATACGCAGTATTTT.

The V and J genes are TRBV2 and TRBJ2-3; D is tentatively TRBD1 or TRBD2 (5 bases each). Per the germline V gene, CDR1 is SNHLY and CDR2 is FYNNEI. The CDR3 is made up of 16 amino acids. V lost 2 bases and J lost 1, with 13 bases in between. CDR3 DNA sequence: TGTGCCAGCAGTGAATTGGGGGTGGTCGGCACAGATACGCAGTATTTT. Translated: CASSELGVVGTDTQYF.

The genes are TRBV28 and TRBJ2-4; TRBD2 agrees at 12 bases. Germline assignment: CDR1 MDHEN and CDR2 SYDVKM. The V gene end was trimmed by 5 bases and the J gene end by 5 bases; junction bases not matched to a gene: 4. The CDR3 is 15 amino acids. The CDR3 DNA follows: TGTGCCAGCAGTAGGACTAGCGGGGCTCAAAACATTCAGTACTTC. This encodes CASSRTSGAQNIQYF.

The chain employs TRBV28 and TRBJ2-7; D is uncertain. The germline gives CDR1 MDHEN, CDR2 SYDVKM. The CDR3 extends over 14 amino acids. Trimming removed 3 bases at V and 3 bases at J, with 12 bases between. CDR3 DNA: TGTGCCAGCAGTTTTGCCCCGGGCCTCTACGAGCAGTACTTC. As protein: CASSFAPGLYEQYF.

The V and J genes are TRBV29-1 and TRBJ2-7; D gene ambiguous. Germline loops: CDR1 SQVTM, CDR2 ANQGSEA. This CDR3 region has 11 residues. V lost 7 bases, J lost 2 bases, and 9 bases lay in between. In DNA form, the CDR3 reads TGCAGCGCGAAGAGTCCCTACGAGCAGTACTTC. Protein: CSAKSPYEQYF.

This chain links TRBV7-8 with TRBJ2-7; D unclear. The germline gives CDR1 SGHVS, CDR2 FQNEAQ. Trimming cost V 5 bases and J 3 bases, with 11 bases left between them. This CDR3 is built from 13 residues. Here the CDR3 reads CASSPSTLYEQYF. The CDR3 region has the DNA TGTGCCAGCAGCCCGAGTACGCTCTACGAGCAGTACTTC.

This clone showed up just a few times. The gene calls are TRBV5-6 and TRBJ2-6; no firm D call. The germline V gene encodes CDR1 SGHDT and CDR2 YYEEEE. The CDR3 spans 12 residues. The V end lost 7 bases, the J end lost 1 base, and 3 bases lay between the germline ends. The CDR3 region is CASESGANVLTF. In DNA, the CDR3 is TGTGCCAGCGAGTCTGGGGCCAACGTCCTGACTTTC.

The J gene is TRBJ2-2, the V gene TRBV7-8, with TRBD1 as a possible D gene (5 bases). Germline V gene data show CDR1 as SGHVS and CDR2 as FQNEAQ. The CDR3 contains 17 residues. V lost 4 bases, J lost 3 bases, and 18 bases lay in between. The CDR3 DNA reads as TGTGCCAGCAGCTCGGCCCGAGAGGACATTGACACCGGGGAGCTGTTTTTT. It is translated as CASSSAREDIDTGELFF.

The genes are TRBV11-2 and TRBJ1-1, with D maybe TRBD1 (6 bases). V was cut by 5 bases and J by 1 base, with 14 bases left in between. Germline V gene sequence: CDR1 SGHAT, CDR2 FQNNGV. This CDR3 has 15 residues. The CDR3 reads CASSLLPTGNTEAFF. Written as DNA, the CDR3 is TGTGCCAGCAGCCTCCTCCCGACAGGGAACACTGAAGCTTTCTTT.